This T cell receptor (beta chain) was profiled in a study of blood T cell repertoires in COVID-19. Study as a whole: Samples representing acute and convalescent COVID-19 were sourced from the United States, Italy and Spain. In each case, the material was cDNA or gDNA derived from T cells, B-cell-depleted T cells, or PBMCs.

The CDR3 has 14 residues. V lost 8 bases to trimming and J lost 8 bases; unmatched junction nucleotides: 9. Germline V gene data show CDR1 as MDHEN and CDR2 as SYDVKM. Authors' data handling: How many nucleated cells were present was estimated from reference gene primer amplification. TCRdb keeps only in-frame clones here, not all; method: immunoSEQ multiplex PCR. V and J calls and clone size are as listed in that table; D and trimming were resolved from the DNA. The sample lists tens of thousands of clones; 80% were seen once. Sequenced material: peripheral blood. The source is a man aged 70 or older who had recovered from COVID-19. The chain links TRBV28 to TRBJ1-2; 12 bases are shared with TRBD1. The DNA of the CDR3 is TGTGCCAGCGAATCGGGACAGGGGGCGTTGGGCTACACCTTC. Its translation is CASESGQGALGYTF.